What follows are 32 T cell receptor beta chains derived from one specimen sequenced in a study of radiotherapy plus CTLA-4 blockade in lung cancer. Profiled with immunoSEQ multiplex PCR; TCRdb holds only in-frame clones, not every one. The top ten hold just over 9.5% of the sample, which has around 43,000 clones, about 70% seen once. This material consisted of peripheral blood, taken from a patient treated with radiotherapy plus ipilimumab. Receptors were obtained from a human donor with non-small cell lung cancer who had stable disease on radiotherapy plus ipilimumab.

V gene TRBV7-9 combines with J gene TRBJ2-6; D gene uncertain. Germline assignment: CDR1 SEHNR and CDR2 FQNEAQ (reference sequence). CDR3 length equals 14 residues. The V gene lost 6 bases and the J gene lost 1 base, with 7 bases spanning the gap. The CDR3 bases are TGTGCCAGCAGTGGGCAGTCTGGGGCCAACGTCCTGACTTTC. This sequence encodes CASSGQSGANVLTF.

This clone was seen a few times. The chain combines TRBV18 with TRBJ2-2; D not resolved. Germline loops: CDR1 KGHSH, CDR2 LQKENI. The CDR3 sequence is 14 residues long. Trimming took off 2 bases at V and 6 bases at J, with 10 bases between the two ends. CDR3 nucleotides: TGTGCCAGCTCACCAATAACGGTGGCCGGGGAGCTGTTTTTT. Translation gives CASSPITVAGELFF.

This chain uses TRBV6-1 with TRBJ1-3; D unclear. Trimming left V 2 bases short and J 5 bases short, with 13 bases between. The CDR3 runs 15 residues. In germline, CDR1 is MNHNS, CDR2 SASEGT. In nucleotides, the CDR3 is TGTGCCAGCAGTGAATCCAGGACTGGAAGAAACACCATATATTTT. This gives the protein CASSESRTGRNTIYF.

This chain links TRBV6-1 with TRBJ2-1, with 8 positions matching TRBD2. Losses at the gene ends were 3 bases for V and 2 bases for J; bases not matched to a gene: 6. Germline assignment: CDR1 MNHNS and CDR2 SASEGT. CDR3 length: 16 amino acids. CDR3 in amino acids: CASSDGRGGAYNEQFF. In DNA, the CDR3 is TGTGCCAGCAGTGATGGACGGGGGGGCGCCTACAATGAGCAGTTCTTC.

CDR3 region: CASSISTVLQPQHF. CDR3 DNA: TGTGCCAGTAGTATTTCGACAGTTCTTCAGCCCCAGCATTTT. This chain links TRBV19 with TRBJ1-5; D possibly corresponds to TRBD1 (5 bases). CDR3 length: 14 residues. Germline assignment: CDR1 LNHDA and CDR2 SQIVND (reference sequence). V gave up 3 bases and J gave up 6 bases, with 12 bases separating them.

This clone was counted a single time. V gene TRBV4-2 combines with J gene TRBJ1-2; 9 nucleotides match TRBD1. The CDR3 consists of 14 residues. The V segment lost 2 bases and the J segment 5 bases; nucleotides outside the gene matches: 3. Germline V CDR1 and CDR2: LGHNA, YNFKEQ. DNA for the CDR3: TGTGCCAGCAGCCAACCCGACAGGGGGTATGGCTACACCTTC. This encodes CASSQPDRGYGYTF.

The CDR3 sequence is CASSVSGTGVKQYF. The CDR3 bases are TGTGCCAGCAGTGTTTCCGGGACAGGGGTGAAGCAGTACTTC. The V call is TRBV6-1, the J call TRBJ2-7; TRBD1 matches 10 bases. Trimming at V came to 4 bases and at J to 8 bases, leaving 8 bases not matched to a gene. Per germline, CDR1 MNHNS and CDR2 SASEGT. The CDR3 loop spans 14 amino acids.

CDR3 bases: TGTGCCAGCAGCTTTTCAGGGTTTAATTATGGCTACACCTTC. Translating it yields CASSFSGFNYGYTF. V usage is TRBV5-8 and J usage is TRBJ1-2; possible D gene TRBD1, 5 bases. This CDR3 contains 14 residues. V was shortened by 2 bases and J by 5 bases, with 13 bases between the two germline ends. Germline V gives CDR1 SGHTS, CDR2 YDEGEE.

By its share, this clone is medium-sized (0.01 to 0.1%). The chain uses TRBV11-3 and TRBJ1-6, with D perhaps TRBD1 (6 bases). V dropped 5 bases and J dropped 7 bases, with 12 bases sitting between them. The germline V gene has CDR1 SGHNT and CDR2 YENEEA. The CDR3 has 14 residues. This CDR3 reads CASSILQGNSPLHF. In nucleotides, the CDR3 is TGTGCCAGCAGCATACTTCAGGGGAATTCACCCCTCCACTTT. Full variable domain (remainder filled in from reference TRBV11-3 and TRBJ1-6): EAGVVQSPRYKIIEKKQPVAFWCNPISGHNTLYWYLQNLGQGPELLIRYENEEAVDDSQLPKDRFSAERLKGVDSTLKIQPAELGDSAVYLCASSILQGNSPLHFGNGTRLTVT.

This sequence joins TRBV7-2 and TRBJ2-3, with 7 nucleotides matching TRBD2. This CDR3 spans 16 amino acids. The germline V gene encodes CDR1 SGHTA and CDR2 FQGNSA. Trimming cost V 1 base and J 2 bases; bases outside gene matches: 6. CDR3 DNA: TGTGCCAGCAGCTTAGGGGGAGCGGGATACACAGATACGCAGTATTTT. This codes for CASSLGGAGYTDTQYF.

The chain links TRBV7-6 to TRBJ2-7; 8 bases match TRBD1. CDR1 SGHVS and CDR2 FNYEAQ come from the germline V gene. V lost 0 bases, J lost 4 bases, and 14 bases stayed unmatched. This CDR3 contains 18 residues. CDR3 protein: CASSLAGVTSTGGYEQYF. In nucleotides, the CDR3 is TGTGCCAGCAGCTTAGCTGGGGTAACGTCTACAGGGGGTTACGAGCAGTACTTC.

The chain links TRBV6-5 to TRBJ1-1, with a weak D call TRBD1 (6 bases). Trimming removed 6 bases from V and 10 bases from J, with 15 bases in between. The CDR3 runs 12 residues. From germline, CDR1 is MNHEY and CDR2 SVGAGI. The chain's CDR3 is CASSHQGQPAFF. CDR3 in DNA: TGTGCCAGCAGCCATCAAGGACAGCCAGCTTTCTTT.

This clone qualifies as medium-sized. J is TRBJ1-5 and V is TRBV25-1, with D tentatively TRBD1 (6 bases). Germline V gene sequence: CDR1 MGHDK, CDR2 SYGVNS. The CDR3 totals 14 residues. V was trimmed by 10 bases and J by 2 bases, leaving 15 bases between them. DNA for the CDR3: TGTGCCACGTCTGGGAACAGGGGCAATCAGCCCCAGCATTTT. It translates to CATSGNRGNQPQHF.

The table lists this clone with a few counts. The chain joins TRBV10-2 to TRBJ2-5, with a weak D call TRBD1 (7 bases). The V gene's germline CDR1 is WSHSY and CDR2 SAAADI. The germline V and J ends were trimmed by 4 bases and 6 bases, with 15 bases remaining between them. CDR3 length equals 14 residues. CDR3 sequence: CASSVRRGVQTQYF. In DNA form, the CDR3 reads TGCGCCAGCAGTGTTCGCAGGGGGGTCCAGACCCAGTACTTC.

V is TRBV27 and J is TRBJ2-3; D is unresolved. V was pared by 3 bases and J by 2 bases, with 6 bases between. Germline V lookup: CDR1 MNHEY, CDR2 SMNVEV (reference sequence). The CDR3 consists of 13 residues. The CDR3 DNA reads as TGTGCCAGCAGTTTCCAGTACACAGATACGCAGTATTTT. Its translation is CASSFQYTDTQYF.

The chain recombines TRBV7-8 with TRBJ1-2; D perhaps matches TRBD1 (6 bases). The CDR3 consists of 14 residues. Trimming cost V 5 bases and J 2 bases, with 12 bases left between them. Germline CDR1 is SGHVS and CDR2 is FQNEAQ. CDR3 DNA sequence: TGTGCCAGCAGCCCAGGCAGGGGAAACTATGGCTACACCTTC. Encoded protein: CASSPGRGNYGYTF.

This chain joins TRBV9 and TRBJ1-6, with a weak D call TRBD1 (5 bases). CDR3 length: 18 amino acids. CDR1 is SGDLS and CDR2 is YYNGEE in the germline V gene. V gave up 5 bases and J gave up 5 bases, with 23 bases separating them. CDR3: CASSASGTQAYDNSPLHF. As DNA, the CDR3 is TGTGCCAGCAGTGCGTCCGGGACTCAAGCCTACGATAATTCACCCCTCCACTTT.

J is TRBJ2-4 and V is TRBV4-1; 8 nucleotides match TRBD2. Trimming at V came to 3 bases and at J to 14 bases, leaving 9 bases not matched to a gene. Germline V gene sequence: CDR1 MGHRA, CDR2 YSYEKL. The CDR3 has 13 residues. CDR3: CASSQAPGTREYF. Here the CDR3 DNA reads TGCGCCAGCAGCCAGGCGCCCGGGACTAGGGAGTACTTC.

The rearrangement joins TRBV19 to TRBJ1-1, with D unclear. The CDR3 runs to 14 residues. Germline V gene data show CDR1 as LNHDA and CDR2 as SQIVND (reference sequence). With 2 bases removed from V and 3 bases from J, the gap between germline ends came to 10 bases. This CDR3 reads CASSIPGSDTEAFF. CDR3 sequence (DNA): TGTGCCAGTAGTATACCGGGGTCGGACACTGAAGCTTTCTTT.

This chain links TRBV27 with TRBJ1-6; a possible D gene is TRBD1 (6 bases). Trimming took 3 bases from V and 2 from J, leaving 8 bases between them. The CDR3 is 15 amino acids. CDR1 and CDR2 (germline): MNHEY, SMNVEV (reference sequence). The CDR3 nucleotides read TGTGCCAGCAGTTTTGGGGGCCCCTATAATTCACCCCTCCACTTT. Amino acids: CASSFGGPYNSPLHF.

V and J are TRBV18 and TRBJ2-6; weak D call: TRBD1 (6 bases). This CDR3 comprises 15 residues. Per germline, CDR1 KGHSH and CDR2 LQKENI. The ends were cut back, 1 base at V and 8 bases at J, with 12 bases in the middle. CDR3 residues: CASSPLTQGSNVLTF. Written as DNA, the CDR3 is TGTGCCAGCTCACCACTAACACAGGGATCCAACGTCCTGACTTTC.

V usage is TRBV7-9 and J usage is TRBJ2-1; 9 nucleotides line up with TRBD1. The V gene end was trimmed by 7 bases and the J gene end by 6 bases; junction bases not matched to a gene: 7. CDR1 and CDR2 (germline): SEHNR, FQNEAQ (reference sequence). The CDR3 totals 14 residues. The CDR3 sequence is CASKDRGISNEQFF. CDR3 nucleotide sequence: TGTGCCAGCAAGGACAGGGGTATCTCCAATGAGCAGTTCTTC.

V and J are TRBV11-1 and TRBJ2-2; 9 bases align to TRBD1. Germline V gene sequence: CDR1 SGHAT, CDR2 FQDESV (reference sequence). V trimming: 4 bases; J trimming: 3 bases; junction bases outside the gene matches: 3. This CDR3 contains 15 residues. The CDR3 sequence: CASSWDRVDTGELFF. CDR3 nucleotides: TGTGCCAGCAGCTGGGACAGGGTTGACACCGGGGAGCTGTTTTTT.

This clone was seen a single time. The CDR3 bases are TGTGCCAGCTCACAATTAGCGGGGGGGAACTACAATGAGCAGTTCTTC. This sequence encodes CASSQLAGGNYNEQFF. The chain has TRBV18 and TRBJ2-1; 11 nucleotides line up with TRBD2. Germline CDR1 is KGHSH and CDR2 is LQKENI. This CDR3 spans 16 amino acids. The V and J ends lost 4 bases and 3 bases, in that order; junction bases with no gene match: 5.

The rearrangement uses TRBV6-5 and TRBJ2-5; possibly TRBD1 for D (6 bases). CDR1 and CDR2 (germline): MNHEY, SVGAGI. V lost 6 bases and J 10 bases, leaving 18 bases between the germline ends. The CDR3 totals 13 residues. The CDR3 here is CASRKLDRDNQYF. The CDR3, as DNA: TGTGCCAGCAGAAAGCTAGACCGGGACAACCAGTACTTC.

The chain uses TRBV27 and TRBJ2-3, with D possibly being TRBD2 (6 bases). The CDR3 contains 17 residues. The V end was cut by 3 bases, the J end by 2 bases, with 18 bases between. The germline V gene has CDR1 MNHEY and CDR2 SMNVEV (reference sequence). The CDR3 DNA reads as TGTGCCAGCAGTTTGGGAAGGGCGGGGACGGTCACAGATACGCAGTATTTT. Its protein is CASSLGRAGTVTDTQYF.

V and J are TRBV15 and TRBJ2-5, with D possibly TRBD1 on 5 matching bases. Between the trimmed V and J ends, which lost 0 bases and 4 bases, there was a span of 12 bases. The CDR3 has 15 residues. CDR1 is LNHNV and CDR2 is YYDKDF in the germline V gene (reference sequence). CDR3 protein: CATSRDRQGGETQYF. In DNA form, the CDR3 reads TGTGCCACCAGCAGAGATCGGCAGGGCGGAGAGACCCAGTACTTC.

The rearrangement joins TRBV6-5 to TRBJ2-7; 7 bases match TRBD2. The CDR3 runs 16 residues. Per the germline V gene, CDR1 is MNHEY and CDR2 is SVGAGI. V shed 0 bases, J shed 4 bases, and the junction held 9 bases outside the gene matches. The CDR3, as DNA: TGTGCCAGCAGTTACTCCCTTCCTGAGCGGGGATACGAGCAGTACTTC. The encoded protein is CASSYSLPERGYEQYF.

CDR3 sequence: CASSKGFLVGELFF. In nucleotides, the CDR3 is TGTGCCAGCAGTAAAGGTTTTTTAGTCGGGGAGCTGTTTTTT. This rearrangement joins TRBV6-1 to TRBJ2-2, with unresolved D. CDR1 is MNHNS, CDR2 SASEGT, per germline. This CDR3 has 14 amino acids. The V and J ends lost 5 bases and 7 bases respectively, with 14 bases between them.

The V call is TRBV6-6, the J call TRBJ2-6, with TRBD1 matching 10 bases. Germline lookup yields CDR1 MNHNY and CDR2 SVGAGI (reference sequence). V shed 6 bases and J 2 bases; nucleotides not matched to a gene: 4. The CDR3 runs to 16 residues. The CDR3 loop is CASRGTGATGANVLTF. DNA for the CDR3: TGTGCCAGCAGGGGGACAGGGGCAACTGGGGCCAACGTCCTGACTTTC.

At least ten counts were recorded for this clone. The chain employs TRBV19 and TRBJ2-7, with 7 bases matching TRBD2. Germline values: CDR1 LNHDA, CDR2 SQIVND (reference sequence). The V and J ends lost 11 bases and 5 bases, in that order; junction bases with no gene match: 6. The CDR3 length is 11 residues. The CDR3 is CACGGINEQYF. The CDR3 nucleotides are TGTGCCTGCGGGGGTATCAACGAGCAGTACTTC.

This chain uses TRBV30 with TRBJ1-5, with D perhaps matching TRBD1 (6 bases). Per germline, CDR1 GTSNPN and CDR2 SVGIG (reference sequence). The CDR3 runs 17 residues. Trimming left V 2 bases short and J 3 bases short, with 20 bases between. The CDR3 here is CAWSPIGGGLNNQPQHF. CDR3 DNA sequence: TGTGCCTGGAGTCCTATAGGGGGGGGGCTTAACAATCAGCCCCAGCATTTT.